The clone carrying this TCR beta chain was recorded only once. The target antigen is unknown. This sample is part of a study of shared clonotypes between healthy human individuals. Study as a whole: A few men and two women, aged 18 to 49, were donors. Plates per donor: three CD4 naive, three CD4 memory, two CD8 naive, one CD8 memory. Study conclusions and caveats: Rarefaction gave evidence that sorted-subset sequencing remained incomplete despite large depth. Investigators collected only blood, and repertoires in tissues likely differ.

Repertoires were generated with immunoSEQ multiplex PCR, while TCRdb's copy carries only in-frame clones and drops some. Of 800,000 or so clones listed, about 96% are singletons. CD45RO-negative cells were positively selected for CCR7, leaving out terminally differentiated effector memory CD45RA+ cells. Germline CDR1 LNHNV, CDR2 YYDKDF (reference sequence). CDR3 length: 16 amino acids. V was trimmed by 0 bases and J by 0 bases, leaving 11 bases between them. The chain employs TRBV15 and TRBJ2-5, with D unresolved. This clonotype was obtained from a young man in good health. Sequencing was performed on naive CD8+ T cells sorted from blood. This chain's CDR3 is CATSRDRQSYQETQYF. The CDR3 DNA reads TGTGCCACCAGCAGAGATCGGCAGTCGTACCAAGAGACCCAGTACTTC.